The 15 T cell receptor beta chains below were found in one sample sequenced in a study of T cells in Graves' hyperthyroidism and ophthalmopathy. What was amplified from RNA transcripts were TCR beta CDR3 regions. Carried out on the TCR CDR3, a first-round RT-PCR used the HTBI primer set. A single record per CDR3 protein comes from TCRdb applying MiXCR to the multiplex PCR reads. The table records hundreds of thousands of distinct CDR3 sequences, just over 45% of them present only once. The specimen sequenced was peripheral blood or thyroid tissue (not recorded which). All receptors come from a woman aged 18-29 years with Graves' hyperthyroidism.

This clonotype was counted at least ten times. The chain uses TRBV7-8 and TRBJ1-2; no clear D gene. The CDR3 is made up of 12 amino acids. The ends were cut back, 1 base at V and 5 bases at J, with 5 bases in the middle. Germline V gene data show CDR1 as SGHVS and CDR2 as FQNEAQ. CDR3 in amino acids: CASSLELYGYTF. As DNA, the CDR3 is TGTGCCAGCAGCTTAGAACTGTATGGCTACACCTTC. Using reference TRBV7-8 and TRBJ1-2 for the parts outside the CDR3, the full variable domain is GAGVSQSPRYKVAKRGQDVALRCDPISGHVSLFWYQQALGQGPEFLTYFQNEAQLDKSGLPSDRFFAERPEGSVSTLKIQRTQQEDSAVYLCASSLELYGYTFGSGTRLTVV.

Points on this clonotype: A read error may explain this, as a much larger clone is one base away. The chain links TRBV6-1 to TRBJ2-7; 8 nucleotides align to TRBD2. Unmatched junction bases numbered 7, after V lost 3 bases and J lost 6 bases. This CDR3 has 14 amino acids. Germline V gives CDR1 MNHNS, CDR2 SASEGT. The CDR3, as DNA: TGTGCCAGCAGTGAGGGTCGGGAGGGCTTCGAGCAGTACTTC. Translation: CASSEGREGFEQYF.

This clonotype was picked up many times. This sequence joins TRBV7-2 and TRBJ1-6; D is perhaps TRBD1 (5 bases). Looked up from germline, CDR1 is SGHTA and CDR2 is FQGNSA. The CDR3 extends over 12 amino acids. V lost 5 bases, J lost 12 bases, and 11 bases lay in between. CDR3 in DNA: TGTGCCAGCAGCCAGGGTGATGGACCCCTCCACTTT. It specifies CASSQGDGPLHF.

Note on this clonotype: Being one base from a much bigger clone, this may be a read error. Without the conserved terminal phenylalanine or tryptophan, this CDR3 likely stems from a read error. The J gene is TRBJ1-1, the V gene TRBV12-3 or TRBV12-4; no firm D call. This CDR3 comprises 12 residues. Trimming pared 3 bases from V and 8 bases from J, leaving 10 bases between. The DNA for the CDR3 is TGTGCCAGCAGTTTGATGTTCGCAGAAGCTTTCCTT. Protein sequence: CASSLMFAEAFL.

This clonotype showed up many times. The chain couples TRBV24-1 to TRBJ1-1; possibly TRBD1 for D (6 bases). Deletions cut 4 bases from V and 4 bases from J, with 18 bases between. The germline V gene encodes CDR1 KGHDR and CDR2 SFDVKD. CDR3 length: 16 amino acids. In nucleotides, the CDR3 is TGTGCCACCAGTGACTCCGACAGGACCGGTGGCACTGAAGCTTTCTTT. Encoded protein: CATSDSDRTGGTEAFF.

This clonotype was counted a few times. The J gene is TRBJ2-2, the V gene TRBV10-3, with D possibly TRBD2 on 6 matching bases. The length of the CDR3 is 15 residues. Germline CDR1 reads ENHRY; CDR2 reads SYGVKD. The V gene lost 7 bases and the J gene lost 1 base, with 13 bases spanning the gap. In nucleotides, the CDR3 is TGTGCCATCAATGTAGCGGAAATGAACACCGGGGAGCTGTTTTTT. Translated: CAINVAEMNTGELFF.

V gene TRBV2 combines with J gene TRBJ1-1; no definite D call. Germline CDR1 SNHLY, CDR2 FYNNEI. This CDR3 is built from 15 residues. V gave up 6 bases and J gave up 1 base, with 15 bases separating them. The CDR3 bases are TGTGCCAGCAGCCGCACCGTGTGGGAGAACACTGAAGCTTTCTTT. It encodes CASSRTVWENTEAFF.

The chain uses TRBV19 and TRBJ1-4, with a weak D call TRBD1 (5 bases). CDR1 is LNHDA and CDR2 is SQIVND in the germline V gene (reference sequence). The V and J ends lost 7 bases and 8 bases respectively, with 17 bases between them. This CDR3 is built from 14 residues. The CDR3 region is CASISGICPEKLFF. The CDR3 bases are TGTGCCAGTATCTCAGGGATTTGTCCAGAAAAACTGTTTTTT.

This clonotype has more than one count but fewer than ten. This chain joins TRBV7-9 and TRBJ2-2; 8 bases are shared with TRBD2. The CDR3 has 16 amino acids. The V and J ends lost 5 bases and 4 bases, in that order; junction bases with no gene match: 9. Germline CDR1 is SEHNR and CDR2 is FQNEAQ (reference sequence). CDR3 sequence (DNA): TGTGCCAGCAGCCCCCGGGTAGCGGGATCCACCGGGGAGCTGTTTTTT. Protein: CASSPRVAGSTGELFF.

This clonotype was picked up a small number of times. The rearrangement joins TRBV7-9 to TRBJ1-2; 7 nucleotides line up with TRBD1. Germline-derived CDR1 and CDR2 are SEHNR and FQNEAQ (reference sequence). This CDR3 spans 16 amino acids. V was clipped by 4 bases and J by 6 bases; unmatched bases: 14. The CDR3 DNA sequence: TGTGCCAGCAGCTCGGGCGAAACAGCAGGGGGAAATGGCTACACCTTC. It specifies CASSSGETAGGNGYTF.

The table lists this clonotype with a few counts. The rearrangement joins TRBV9 to TRBJ2-7, with 8 nucleotides matching TRBD1. Germline CDR1 reads SGDLS; CDR2 reads YYNGEE. CDR3 size: 14 residues. The V and J ends lost 5 bases and 3 bases, in that order; junction bases with no gene match: 7. In DNA, the CDR3 is TGTGCCAGCAGTTCTTCAGGGGGCGACTACGAGCAGTACTTC. It yields the protein CASSSSGGDYEQYF.

The CDR3 DNA follows: TGTGCCAGCAGTGAGGCTAGCGGGAGAGCCGAGCAGTACTTC. Translating it yields CASSEASGRAEQYF. The chain couples TRBV2 to TRBJ2-7; 10 bases line up with TRBD2. Trimming cost V 3 bases and J 6 bases; bases outside gene matches: 5. The CDR3 loop spans 14 amino acids. Per the germline V gene, CDR1 is SNHLY and CDR2 is FYNNEI.

The chain employs TRBV7-8 and TRBJ2-5; 7 bases map to TRBD1. The ends lost 8 bases at V and 7 bases at J; junction bases unmatched: 13. This CDR3 is built from 14 residues. Germline CDR1 reads SGHVS; CDR2 reads FQNEAQ. The CDR3 reads CASPPHRGGGTQYF. The CDR3 DNA sequence: TGTGCCAGCCCCCCTCACAGGGGTGGTGGGACCCAGTACTTC. Variable domain in full (rest from reference TRBV7-8 and TRBJ2-5): GAGVSQSPRYKVAKRGQDVALRCDPISGHVSLFWYQQALGQGPEFLTYFQNEAQLDKSGLPSDRFFAERPEGSVSTLKIQRTQQEDSAVYLCASPPHRGGGTQYFGPGTRLLVL.

The rearrangement links TRBV7-2 to TRBJ2-7, with TRBD2 matching over 7 bases. Germline V lookup: CDR1 SGHTA, CDR2 FQGNSA. Unmatched junction bases numbered 9, after V lost 5 bases and J lost 5 bases. The CDR3 covers 14 residues. As DNA, the CDR3 is TGTGCCAGCAGCACGCGGACTAGGGCGGACGAGCAGTACTTC. Its protein is CASSTRTRADEQYF.

This clonotype was observed a handful of times. A read error may explain this, as a much larger clone is one base away. The CDR3 sequence is CSARASSPLHF. CDR3 in DNA: TGCAGTGCTAGGGCCAGCTCACCCCTCCACTTT. The chain is built from TRBV20-1 and TRBJ1-6; no firm D call. V was trimmed by 3 bases and J by 10 bases, leaving 7 bases between them. This CDR3 contains 11 residues. Germline CDR1 is DFQATT and CDR2 is SNEGSKA (reference sequence).